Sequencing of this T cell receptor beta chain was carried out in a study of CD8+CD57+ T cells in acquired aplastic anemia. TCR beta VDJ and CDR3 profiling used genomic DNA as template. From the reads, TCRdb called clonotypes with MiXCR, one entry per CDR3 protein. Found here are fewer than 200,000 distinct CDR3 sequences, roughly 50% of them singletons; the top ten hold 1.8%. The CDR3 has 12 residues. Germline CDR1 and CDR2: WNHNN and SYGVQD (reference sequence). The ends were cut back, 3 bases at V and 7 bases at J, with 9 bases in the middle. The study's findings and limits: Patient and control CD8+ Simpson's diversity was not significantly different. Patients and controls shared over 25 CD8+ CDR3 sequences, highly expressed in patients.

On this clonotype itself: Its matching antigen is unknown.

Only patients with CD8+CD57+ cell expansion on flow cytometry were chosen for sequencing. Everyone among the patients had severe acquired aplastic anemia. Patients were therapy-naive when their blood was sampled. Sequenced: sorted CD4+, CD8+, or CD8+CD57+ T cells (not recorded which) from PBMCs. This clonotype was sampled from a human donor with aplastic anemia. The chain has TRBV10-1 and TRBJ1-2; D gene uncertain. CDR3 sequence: CASSENRIGYTF. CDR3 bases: TGCGCCAGCAGTGAAAATCGAATTGGCTACACCTTC.